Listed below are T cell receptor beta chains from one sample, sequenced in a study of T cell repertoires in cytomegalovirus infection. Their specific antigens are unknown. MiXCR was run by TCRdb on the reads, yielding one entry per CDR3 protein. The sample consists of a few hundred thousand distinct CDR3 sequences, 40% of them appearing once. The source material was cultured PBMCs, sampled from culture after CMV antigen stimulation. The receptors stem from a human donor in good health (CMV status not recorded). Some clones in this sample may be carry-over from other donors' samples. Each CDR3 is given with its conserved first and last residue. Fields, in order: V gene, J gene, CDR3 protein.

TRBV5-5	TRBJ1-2	CASSLGPGDAGGYTF
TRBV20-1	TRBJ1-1	CSAREKPGQVNTEAFF
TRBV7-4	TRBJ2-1	CASSPPRGNNEQFF
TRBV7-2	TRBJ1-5	CASSAGPYSNQPQHF
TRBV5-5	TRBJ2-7	CASSFTDSYEQYF
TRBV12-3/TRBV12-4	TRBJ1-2	CASRSQGVSGYTF
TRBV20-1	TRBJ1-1	CSARLGGGNTEAFF
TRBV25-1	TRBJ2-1	CASTHTSGSYNEQFF
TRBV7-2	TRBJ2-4	CASSPGRDIQYF
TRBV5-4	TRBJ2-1	CASSFLVASLNEQFF
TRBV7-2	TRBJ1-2	CASSYGLGGSSYGYTF
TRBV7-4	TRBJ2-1	CASSFMPGAEQFF
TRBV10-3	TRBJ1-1	CAIRAQENTEAFF
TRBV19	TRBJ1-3	CASRVAAQNTIYF
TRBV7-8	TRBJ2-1	CASSFSVAGAGGEQFF
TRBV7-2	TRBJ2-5	CASSWGAGIETQYF
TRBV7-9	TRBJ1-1	CASSLANTEALF
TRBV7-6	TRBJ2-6	CASSARRSGRANSSGANVLTF
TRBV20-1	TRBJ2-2	CSATGLAGVNWGTGELFF
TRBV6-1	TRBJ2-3	CASSTNNAPIAGADTQYF
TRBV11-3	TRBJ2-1	CASSSRGLADKYNEQFF
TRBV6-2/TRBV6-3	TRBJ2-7	CASRRRTYYEQYF
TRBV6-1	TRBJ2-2	CASSRNTGELFF
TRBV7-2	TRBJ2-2	CASSLLAGGTGELFF
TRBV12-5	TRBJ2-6	CASGSSRGYGANVLTF
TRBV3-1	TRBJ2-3	CASSQDHDGSTDTQYF
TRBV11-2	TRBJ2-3	CASSGQGGRRGFTDTQYF
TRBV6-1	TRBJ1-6	CASSLYSPSTSSYNSPLHF
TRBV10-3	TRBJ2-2	CAISEPGLAVGELFF
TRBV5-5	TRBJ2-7	CASSRLAGLYEQYF
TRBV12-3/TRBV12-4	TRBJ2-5	CASSIWTSGGQETQYF
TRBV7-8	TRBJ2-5	CASNRGGETQYF
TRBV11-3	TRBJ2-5	CASSFNGGQETQYF
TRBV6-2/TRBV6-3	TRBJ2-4	CASRRQGGGNIQYF
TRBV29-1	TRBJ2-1	CSVLVNEQFF
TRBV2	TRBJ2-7	CASGTEWAYEQYF
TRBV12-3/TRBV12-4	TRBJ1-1	CASIFRIGTEAFF
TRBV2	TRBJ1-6	CASSNDNSYNSPLHF
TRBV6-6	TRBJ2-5	CASSVVRGLQETQYF
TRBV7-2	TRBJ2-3	CASSFEGGRVTQYF
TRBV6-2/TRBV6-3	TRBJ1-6	CASSYSTGERNSPLHF
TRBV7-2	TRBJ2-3	CASSPGLAGGGHF
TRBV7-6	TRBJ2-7	CASSSVIGGREQYF
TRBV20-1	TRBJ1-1	CSARGRSEAFF
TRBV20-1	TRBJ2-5	CSAQGIETQYF
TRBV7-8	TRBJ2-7	CASSSRTSGSGSEREQYF
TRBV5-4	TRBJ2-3	CASSLAADRITDTQYF